The 29 T cell receptor beta chains presented below share a single source sample, sequenced in a study of blood T cell repertoires in COVID-19. Profiling relied on immunoSEQ multiplex PCR, and the TCRdb table lists in-frame clones only, not all of them. The data show fewer than 35,000 clones, with nearly 90% seen just once and roughly 1.4% held by the top ten. The sequenced material came from peripheral blood. All receptors derive from a man aged 55 to 69 with active COVID-19.

The chain combines TRBV7-2 with TRBJ1-1; D gene ambiguous. This CDR3 has 13 amino acids. V shed 4 bases and J shed 11 bases, with 17 bases lying between them. Per the germline V gene, CDR1 is SGHTA and CDR2 is FQGNSA. The DNA of the CDR3 is TGTGCCAGCAGCTATGTACAGAGCCTCCGGGCTTTCTTT. Its protein is CASSYVQSLRAFF.

The chain links TRBV28 to TRBJ2-5, with TRBD2 as a possible D gene (6 bases). V gave up 5 bases and J gave up 0 bases, with 16 bases separating them. This CDR3 is built from 16 residues. CDR1 MDHEN and CDR2 SYDVKM come from the germline V gene. CDR3 in DNA: TGTGCCAGCAGTGAACCGGGACGGGGGTACCAAGAGACCCAGTACTTC. Translation: CASSEPGRGYQETQYF. The full variable domain, rest sourced from reference TRBV28 and TRBJ2-5, is DVKVTQSSRYLVKRTGEKVFLECVQDMDHENMFWYRQDPGLGLRLIYFSYDVKMKEKGDIPEGYSVSREKKERFSLILESASTNQTSMYLCASSEPGRGYQETQYFGPGTRLLVL.

The rearrangement links TRBV30 to TRBJ1-2; 11 positions match TRBD1. V was clipped by 2 bases and J by 5 bases; unmatched bases: 4. The CDR3 sequence is 14 residues long. The V gene's germline CDR1 is GTSNPN and CDR2 SVGIG (reference sequence). CDR3 bases: TGTGCCTGGAGTCGGGACAGGGGGAGGTATGGCTACACCTTC. Translation: CAWSRDRGRYGYTF.

J is TRBJ2-5 and V is TRBV30; D is undetermined. Germline V lookup: CDR1 GTSNPN, CDR2 SVGIG (reference sequence). V was cut by 3 bases and J by 9 bases, with 11 bases left in between. This CDR3 is built from 11 residues. Here the CDR3 reads CAWSNARPQYF. DNA of the CDR3: TGTGCCTGGAGCAATGCCAGGCCCCAGTACTTC.

The V call is TRBV24-1, the J call TRBJ1-5; 8 nucleotides line up with TRBD1. The CDR3 is 16 residues long. Germline V gene lookup returns CDR1 KGHDR and CDR2 SFDVKD. V was clipped by 4 bases and J by 1 base; unmatched bases: 5. CDR3 DNA: TGTGCCACCAGTGAGCAGGGGGCGCAAAGCAATCAGCCCCAGCATTTT. It codes for CATSEQGAQSNQPQHF.

J is TRBJ2-1 and V is TRBV5-1; 11 bases map to TRBD1. This CDR3 region has 15 residues. J lost 9 bases, V lost 0 bases, and 5 bases had no gene match. Germline V gene lookup returns CDR1 SGHRS and CDR2 YFSETQ. The CDR3: CASSLEGQGVREQFF. CDR3 DNA: TGCGCCAGCAGCTTGGAGGGACAGGGGGTCCGTGAGCAGTTCTTC. Full variable domain (outside the CDR3, taken from reference TRBV5-1 and TRBJ2-1): KAGVTQTPRYLIKTRGQQVTLSCSPISGHRSVSWYQQTPGQGLQFLFEYFSETQRNKGNFPGRFSGRQFSNSRSEMNVSTLELGDSALYLCASSLEGQGVREQFFGPGTRLTVL.

This clone was seen once. The V and J genes are TRBV12-5 and TRBJ1-3; 7 bases line up with TRBD1. The CDR3 is 14 residues long. The ends lost 7 bases at V and 1 base at J; junction bases unmatched: 4. From germline, CDR1 is LGHNT and CDR2 FRNRAP. The CDR3 loop reads CASAGTASGNTIYF. In DNA form, the CDR3 reads TGTGCTAGTGCCGGGACAGCTTCTGGAAACACCATATATTTT.

The chain joins TRBV6-5 to TRBJ2-1; perhaps TRBD1 as D (7 bases). V was cut by 6 bases and J by 6 bases, with 15 bases left in between. This CDR3 comprises 14 residues. CDR1 and CDR2 from the germline V gene are MNHEY and SVGAGI. The CDR3 region is CASSPRGVFNEQFF. In nucleotides, the CDR3 is TGTGCCAGCAGCCCCAGGGGGGTTTTCAATGAGCAGTTCTTC.

The genes are TRBV6-6 and TRBJ1-5, with TRBD1 matching 7 bases. CDR1 and CDR2 (germline): MNHNY, SVGAGI (reference sequence). This CDR3 has 15 amino acids. Trimming at V came to 2 bases and at J to 5 bases, leaving 6 bases not matched to a gene. CDR3 sequence reads: CASSYRTGGHQPQHF. CDR3 coding DNA: TGTGCCAGCAGTTACCGGACAGGAGGACATCAGCCCCAGCATTTT.

The CDR3 is CASSFYGGVNNEQFF. Here the CDR3 DNA reads TGCGCCAGCAGCTTTTACGGGGGGGTAAACAATGAGCAGTTCTTC. The chain couples TRBV5-1 to TRBJ2-1, with 8 positions matching TRBD2. The junction had 6 bases not matched to a gene; V was cut back by 2 bases and J by 5 bases. CDR1 SGHRS and CDR2 YFSETQ come from the germline V gene. The CDR3 has 15 residues. Variable domain in full (rest from reference TRBV5-1 and TRBJ2-1): KAGVTQTPRYLIKTRGQQVTLSCSPISGHRSVSWYQQTPGQGLQFLFEYFSETQRNKGNFPGRFSGRQFSNSRSEMNVSTLELGDSALYLCASSFYGGVNNEQFFGPGTRLTVL.

J is TRBJ1-5 and V is TRBV6-6, with TRBD1 identical over 9 bases. The length of the CDR3 is 13 residues. Germline V gene data show CDR1 as MNHNY and CDR2 as SVGAGI (reference sequence). J lost 4 bases, V lost 7 bases, and 2 bases had no gene match. CDR3 protein: CASMGQGNQPQHF. In nucleotides, the CDR3 is TGTGCCAGCATGGGACAGGGTAATCAGCCCCAGCATTTT.

J is TRBJ1-2 and V is TRBV16, with D unclear. V was trimmed by 2 bases and J by 7 bases, leaving 11 bases between them. The CDR3 covers 13 residues. CDR1 KGHSY and CDR2 FQNENV come from the germline V gene. This CDR3 is CASSQGPPSGYTF. CDR3 DNA: TGTGCCAGCAGCCAAGGTCCGCCCAGTGGCTACACCTTC.

This clone was recorded only once. The chain carries TRBV7-9 and TRBJ1-2, with 7 bases aligning to TRBD1. Germline V gene sequence: CDR1 SEHNR, CDR2 FQNEAQ (reference sequence). After removal of 5 bases from V and 4 bases from J, the junction contained 7 bases not matched to a gene. This CDR3 spans 14 amino acids. DNA for the CDR3: TGTGCCAGCAGCACCCGGGACAGCGTCTATGGCTACACCTTC. It yields the protein CASSTRDSVYGYTF.

J is TRBJ1-1 and V is TRBV12-3 or TRBV12-4; D is unresolved. The CDR3 is 13 amino acids. Trimming cost V 7 bases and J 6 bases, with 15 bases left between them. The CDR3 sequence is CASTPGGRAEAFF. CDR3 nucleotide sequence: TGTGCCAGCACCCCGGGAGGGAGGGCTGAAGCTTTCTTT.

This chain links TRBV15 with TRBJ1-2; TRBD1 is a possible D gene (5 bases). The CDR3 is 14 residues long. Deletions cut 4 bases from V and 4 bases from J, with 13 bases between. Germline values: CDR1 LNHNV, CDR2 YYDKDF (reference sequence). The CDR3 spells CATSMGLSGYGYTF. CDR3 coding DNA: TGTGCCACCAGCATGGGACTCTCTGGCTATGGCTACACCTTC.

The chain is built from TRBV28 and TRBJ1-4; D uncertain. The CDR3 runs to 15 residues. From germline, CDR1 is MDHEN and CDR2 SYDVKM. With 6 bases removed from V and 2 bases from J, the gap between germline ends came to 13 bases. The CDR3 DNA is TGTGCCAGCAGCCCGAGGGTATCGACTAATGAAAAACTGTTTTTT. Residues: CASSPRVSTNEKLFF.

V usage is TRBV5-1 and J usage is TRBJ2-6; D possibly corresponds to TRBD1 (6 bases). The CDR3 is made up of 15 amino acids. Germline lookup yields CDR1 SGHRS and CDR2 YFSETQ. The ends were cut back, 0 bases at V and 2 bases at J, with 6 bases in the middle. The CDR3 DNA follows: TGCGCCAGCAGCTTGGGGGGGCCTGGGGCCAACGTCCTGACTTTC. It encodes CASSLGGPGANVLTF. Drawing the rest from reference TRBV5-1 and TRBJ2-6, the complete variable domain is KAGVTQTPRYLIKTRGQQVTLSCSPISGHRSVSWYQQTPGQGLQFLFEYFSETQRNKGNFPGRFSGRQFSNSRSEMNVSTLELGDSALYLCASSLGGPGANVLTFGAGSRLTVL.

The chain's CDR3 is CASSTEGAANYGYTF. The CDR3 DNA is TGTGCCAGCAGCACCGAGGGGGCAGCTAACTATGGCTACACCTTC. The chain employs TRBV9 and TRBJ1-2; 7 nucleotides align to TRBD1. The CDR3 is 15 residues long. The V segment lost 4 bases and the J segment 0 bases; nucleotides outside the gene matches: 6. Germline-derived CDR1 and CDR2 are SGDLS and YYNGEE.

The chain carries TRBV18 and TRBJ2-7, with D possibly matching TRBD2 (6 bases). This CDR3 is 13 amino acids long. The ends were cut back, 2 bases at V and 2 bases at J, with 7 bases in the middle. Germline lookup yields CDR1 KGHSH and CDR2 LQKENI. This CDR3 reads CASSPRRAYEQYF. DNA for the CDR3: TGTGCCAGCTCACCAAGGAGGGCCTACGAGCAGTACTTC.

The chain links TRBV23-1 to TRBJ2-3; D perhaps matches TRBD2 (5 bases). TRBV23-1 has ORF status, its function being uncertain. V lost 4 bases and J lost 1, with 18 bases in between. The CDR3 consists of 17 residues. Written as DNA, the CDR3 is TGCGCCAGCAGTCCCCCCGGTAAGAGGGTGGGCACAGATACGCAGTATTTT. Its translation: CASSPPGKRVGTDTQYF.

The chain has TRBV7-3 and TRBJ2-5; 7 nucleotides agree with TRBD2. V dropped 2 bases and J dropped 1; count of bases not matched to a gene: 4. The CDR3 spans 15 residues. The germline V gene encodes CDR1 SGHTA and CDR2 FQGTGA. The CDR3 loop reads CASSLLGGTQETQYF. CDR3 coding DNA: TGTGCCAGCAGCTTACTCGGGGGGACCCAAGAGACCCAGTACTTC.

The genes are TRBV27 and TRBJ2-5; 7 positions agree with TRBD2. V lost 3 bases, J lost 6 bases, and 1 base stayed unmatched. Germline lookup yields CDR1 MNHEY and CDR2 SMNVEV (reference sequence). The length of the CDR3 is 12 residues. CDR3 in DNA: TGTGCCAGCAGTTTGCGGGGGAAGACCCAGTACTTC. This translates into CASSLRGKTQYF.

CDR3 sequence (DNA): TGTGCCAGCAGCCAGGACCCCGGGACAACCTACAATGAGCAGTTCTTC. Translated: CASSQDPGTTYNEQFF. This chain uses TRBV4-2 with TRBJ2-1, with D perhaps matching TRBD1 (6 bases). V was cut by 3 bases and J by 2 bases, with 14 bases left in between. CDR1 is LGHNA, CDR2 YNFKEQ, per germline. The CDR3 runs 16 residues.

The chain couples TRBV2 to TRBJ1-5; TRBD1 might be the D (5 bases). This CDR3 comprises 14 residues. Germline CDR1 is SNHLY and CDR2 is FYNNEI. Trimming removed 2 bases from V and 7 bases from J, with 12 bases in between. The CDR3 here is CASSETSGVQPQHF. CDR3 DNA sequence: TGTGCCAGCAGTGAAACGTCGGGGGTGCAGCCCCAGCATTTT.

The chain is built from TRBV3-1 (or the pseudogene TRBV3-2) and TRBJ1-2; D gene uncertain. Germline V gene data show CDR1 as LGHDT and CDR2 as YNNKEL (reference sequence). CDR3 size: 12 residues. Deletions cut 1 base from V and 3 bases from J, with 3 bases between. In DNA, the CDR3 is TGTGCCAGCAGCCAAGCAGACTATGGCTACACCTTC. This codes for CASSQADYGYTF.

The rearrangement links TRBV2 to TRBJ2-7; 13 bases align to TRBD2. From germline, CDR1 is SNHLY and CDR2 FYNNEI. J lost 2 bases, V lost 7 bases, and 5 bases had no gene match. The CDR3 has 15 residues. CDR3 protein: CASTGLAGTTYEQYF. CDR3 bases: TGTGCCAGCACGGGACTAGCGGGAACCACCTACGAGCAGTACTTC.

This clone appeared a few times. V usage is TRBV5-1 and J usage is TRBJ2-7; 7 bases match TRBD1. Germline CDR1 SGHRS, CDR2 YFSETQ. CDR3 length: 14 residues. V lost 0 bases to trimming and J lost 4 bases; unmatched junction nucleotides: 4. The DNA for the CDR3 is TGCGCCAGCAGCTTGGGACAGGGAAGATACGAGCAGTACTTC. It translates to CASSLGQGRYEQYF.

The genes are TRBV11-2 and TRBJ2-1; no firm D call. The germline V and J ends were trimmed by 5 bases and 8 bases, with 16 bases remaining between them. The CDR3 is made up of 14 amino acids. CDR1 SGHAT and CDR2 FQNNGV come from the germline V gene. The CDR3 coding sequence is TGTGCCAGCAGCCTGGGCAGAAGCACAGATGAGCAGTTCTTC. Its protein is CASSLGRSTDEQFF.

This rearrangement joins TRBV6-4 to TRBJ2-1; 10 bases are a match to TRBD2. This CDR3 is 15 amino acids long. J was trimmed by 4 bases and V by 4 bases; bases with no gene match: 4. CDR1 and CDR2 from the germline V gene are MRHNA and SNTAGT. CDR3 in DNA: TGTGCCAGCAGTGGATTAGCGGGGGGTTACAATGAGCAGTTCTTC. This encodes CASSGLAGGYNEQFF.